Listed here are 2 T cell receptor beta chains from one sample, sequenced in a study of blood T cell repertoires in COVID-19. Data came from immunoSEQ multiplex PCR; TCRdb stores just in-frame clones and leaves some out. The sample lists 99,000 or so clones; around 74% were seen once. Specimen: peripheral blood. These receptors all stem from a woman aged 70 to 79 with acute or convalescent COVID-19.

In DNA form, the CDR3 reads TGTGCCACCAGGTCGGGACAGGGGGCAGGAACCGGGGAGCTGTTTTTT. Protein sequence: CATRSGQGAGTGELFF. The chain combines TRBV15 with TRBJ2-2; the match to TRBD1 covers 12 bases. With 6 bases clipped from V and 5 bases from J, the junction kept 7 bases outside the gene matches. From germline, CDR1 is LNHNV and CDR2 YYDKDF (reference sequence). This CDR3 is built from 16 residues.

This sequence joins TRBV28 and TRBJ1-6; TRBD1 aligns across 8 bases. The germline gives CDR1 MDHEN, CDR2 SYDVKM. The V segment lost 5 bases and the J segment 7 bases; nucleotides outside the gene matches: 4. This CDR3 region has 14 residues. The CDR3 is CASSGDRTNSPLHF. The CDR3 bases are TGTGCCAGCAGTGGGGACAGGACCAATTCACCCCTCCACTTT.